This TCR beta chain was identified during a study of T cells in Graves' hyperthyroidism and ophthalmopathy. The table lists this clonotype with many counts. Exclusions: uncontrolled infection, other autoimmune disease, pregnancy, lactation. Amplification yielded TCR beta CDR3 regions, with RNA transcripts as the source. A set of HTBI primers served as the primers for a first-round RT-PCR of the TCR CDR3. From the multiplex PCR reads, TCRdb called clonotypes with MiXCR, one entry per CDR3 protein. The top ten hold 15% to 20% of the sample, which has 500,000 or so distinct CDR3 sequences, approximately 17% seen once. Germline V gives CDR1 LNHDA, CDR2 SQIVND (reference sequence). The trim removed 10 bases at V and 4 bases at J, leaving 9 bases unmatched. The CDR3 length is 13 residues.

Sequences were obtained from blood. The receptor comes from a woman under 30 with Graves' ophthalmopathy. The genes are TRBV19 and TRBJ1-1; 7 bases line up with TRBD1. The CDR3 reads CAIRQGRGTEAFF. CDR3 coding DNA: TGTGCCATCCGACAGGGTAGGGGCACTGAAGCTTTCTTT.